These 21 T cell receptor beta chains were sequenced from one sample in a study of shared T cell receptors in the human thymus. The table came from immunoSEQ multiplex PCR; TCRdb's copy has only in-frame clones and leaves some out. The sample yields hundreds of thousands of clones, around 78% seen once. These records were also assigned to another study, of human thymus T cells.

The sequenced sample was thymocytes. These receptors were collected from a boy under three years old with a congenital heart defect.

V and J are TRBV5-5 and TRBJ2-7; no clear D gene. This CDR3 is built from 12 residues. V was pared by 10 bases and J by 0 bases, with 11 bases between. The germline V gene encodes CDR1 SGHKS and CDR2 YYEKEE (reference sequence). The CDR3 spells CAPRRYSYEQYF. The CDR3 nucleotides read TGTGCCCCCCGTAGATACTCCTACGAGCAGTACTTC.

This chain uses TRBV7-8 with TRBJ1-5, with 8 positions matching TRBD1. CDR1 SGHVS and CDR2 FQNEAQ come from the germline V gene. The V and J ends lost 4 bases and 7 bases, in that order; junction bases with no gene match: 3. This CDR3 region has 13 residues. CDR3 sequence reads: CASSSGGLQPQHF. The CDR3 DNA sequence: TGTGCCAGCAGCTCAGGGGGCCTACAGCCCCAGCATTTT.

The V and J genes are TRBV25-1 and TRBJ2-3, with D maybe TRBD1 (6 bases). Germline V lookup: CDR1 MGHDK, CDR2 SYGVNS. The ends were cut back, 4 bases at V and 0 bases at J, with 17 bases in the middle. The CDR3 consists of 17 residues. The CDR3 here is CASSVPLRDTSTDTQYF. DNA of the CDR3: TGTGCCAGCAGTGTCCCCCTCCGGGACACCAGCACAGATACGCAGTATTTT.

The CDR3 is CASRRPGTGADTQYF. CDR3 bases: TGTGCCAGCAGAAGGCCTGGGACAGGGGCAGATACGCAGTATTTT. J is TRBJ2-3 and V is TRBV27; 10 bases fit TRBD1. V lost 6 bases to trimming and J lost 4 bases; unmatched junction nucleotides: 7. Germline assignment: CDR1 MNHEY and CDR2 SMNVEV (reference sequence). The length of the CDR3 is 15 residues.

The chain is built from TRBV15 and TRBJ2-3; D is undetermined. Looked up from germline, CDR1 is LNHNV and CDR2 is YYDKDF (reference sequence). The CDR3 has 16 amino acids. Trimming shortened V by 2 bases and J by 4 bases, and 16 bases separated the two germline ends. DNA for the CDR3: TGTGCCACCAGCAGACCCGCGTGGGCACGACCAGATACGCAGTATTTT. Its translation: CATSRPAWARPDTQYF.

This chain links TRBV28 with TRBJ2-2; TRBD1 is a possible D gene (5 bases). Germline lookup yields CDR1 MDHEN and CDR2 SYDVKM. CDR3 size: 13 residues. Trimming took 6 bases from V and 4 from J, leaving 9 bases between them. CDR3 region: CASRGLGTGELFF. The CDR3 nucleotides are TGTGCCAGCAGGGGGCTAGGCACCGGGGAGCTGTTTTTT.

The gene calls are TRBV5-6 and TRBJ2-7, with TRBD1 as a possible D gene (6 bases). V was clipped by 4 bases and J by 0 bases, with 11 bases between them. CDR3 length: 14 amino acids. CDR1 and CDR2 from the germline V gene are SGHDT and YYEEEE. In DNA, the CDR3 is TGTGCCAGCAGCCGCAGGGGATGCTCCTACGAGCAGTACTTC. It codes for CASSRRGCSYEQYF.

This sequence joins TRBV4-1 and TRBJ2-5; TRBD1 might be the D (5 bases). CDR3 length: 15 residues. V was shortened by 0 bases and J by 4 bases, with 12 bases between the two germline ends. CDR1 and CDR2 (germline): MGHRA, YSYEKL. The CDR3 DNA sequence: TGCGCCAGCAGCCAAGATCTTTCAGGGCGAGAGACCCAGTACTTC. Its translation: CASSQDLSGRETQYF.

This chain links TRBV18 with TRBJ2-1; 8 nucleotides align to TRBD2. The junction had 11 bases not matched to a gene; V was cut back by 2 bases and J by 8 bases. CDR1 and CDR2 from the germline V gene are KGHSH and LQKENI. This CDR3 region has 16 residues. CDR3 protein: CASSPFTGGPGDEQFF. CDR3 in DNA: TGTGCCAGCTCACCATTCACGGGAGGGCCTGGGGATGAGCAGTTCTTC.

This chain connects TRBV5-6 to TRBJ2-3; no definite D call. CDR3 length: 12 residues. V was cut by 2 bases and J by 7 bases, with 8 bases left in between. Germline lookup yields CDR1 SGHDT and CDR2 YYEEEE. The chain's CDR3 is CASSFKRHTQYF. In DNA form, the CDR3 reads TGTGCCAGCAGCTTTAAGCGCCATACGCAGTATTTT.

V and J are TRBV18 and TRBJ2-5; the D gene is possibly TRBD2 (5 bases). Deletions cut 3 bases from V and 5 bases from J, with 31 bases between. The CDR3 sequence is 20 residues long. Germline loops: CDR1 KGHSH, CDR2 LQKENI. Written as DNA, the CDR3 is TGTGCCAGCTCACCCCGTACGTTCGGGGAAAGCCTCCCTCGAAACGAGACCCAGTACTTC. Translated, it gives CASSPRTFGESLPRNETQYF. The complete variable domain, with remaining parts taken from reference TRBV18 and TRBJ2-5, reads NAGVMQNPRHLVRRRGQEARLRCSPMKGHSHVYWYRQLPEEGLKFMVYLQKENIIDESGMPKERFSAEFPKEGPSILRIQQVVRGDSAAYFCASSPRTFGESLPRNETQYFGPGTRLLVL.

The V gene is TRBV6-5, the J gene TRBJ2-7; TRBD2 matches 14 bases. Germline assignment: CDR1 MNHEY and CDR2 SVGAGI. V shed 8 bases and J 5 bases; nucleotides not matched to a gene: 2. The CDR3 covers 13 residues. CDR3 sequence (DNA): TGTGCCAGCTCGACTAGCGGGAGGGACGAGCAGTACTTC. It encodes CASSTSGRDEQYF.

The chain is built from TRBV6-1 and TRBJ1-1, with TRBD1 matching 7 bases. With 1 base clipped from V and 0 bases from J, the junction kept 11 bases outside the gene matches. Germline CDR1 reads MNHNS; CDR2 reads SASEGT. This CDR3 spans 18 amino acids. The CDR3 DNA reads as TGTGCCAGCAGTGAAGTTTGGGGTGACAGGGTCATGAACACTGAAGCTTTCTTT. Protein sequence: CASSEVWGDRVMNTEAFF.

The V call is TRBV28, the J call TRBJ2-7; the match to TRBD1 covers 10 bases. The CDR3 runs to 17 residues. The junction had 10 bases not matched to a gene; V was cut back by 0 bases and J by 5 bases. From germline, CDR1 is MDHEN and CDR2 SYDVKM. DNA for the CDR3: TGTGCCAGCAGTTTATGGGGCTGGACAGGGGGGAACGACGAGCAGTACTTC. Residues: CASSLWGWTGGNDEQYF.

The chain joins TRBV28 to TRBJ1-5, with D maybe TRBD1 (6 bases). This CDR3 has 18 amino acids. V was shortened by 3 bases and J by 0 bases, with 18 bases between the two germline ends. Germline-derived CDR1 and CDR2 are MDHEN and SYDVKM. CDR3 nucleotides: TGTGCCAGCAGTTTTGGGGGGGGCCAAAGACATAGCAATCAGCCCCAGCATTTT. It yields the protein CASSFGGGQRHSNQPQHF.

In its sample, this clone was seen a few times. This chain uses TRBV5-4 with TRBJ2-7; a weak D match, TRBD1 (6 bases). Trimming cost V 4 bases and J 3 bases, with 23 bases left between them. The CDR3 is made up of 17 amino acids. Germline V lookup: CDR1 SGHNT, CDR2 YYREEE (reference sequence). CDR3 DNA: TGTGCCAGCAGCCCCCGGGGTAGGGGACACACCCTCTACGAGCAGTACTTC. This translates into CASSPRGRGHTLYEQYF.

V and J are TRBV18 and TRBJ1-3; 11 bases agree with TRBD1. The length of the CDR3 is 19 residues. V lost 8 bases and J lost 1; bases outside the gene matches: 16. CDR1 is KGHSH, CDR2 LQKENI, per germline. The CDR3 reads CASPVAGDRGCRSGNTIYF. Here the CDR3 DNA reads TGTGCCAGCCCCGTAGCCGGGGACAGGGGGTGTAGGTCTGGAAACACCATATATTTT.

The V call is TRBV7-2, the J call TRBJ2-7, with 12 bases lining up with TRBD2. CDR1 is SGHTA, CDR2 FQGNSA, per germline. Trimming at V came to 1 base and at J to 2 bases, leaving 3 bases not matched to a gene. This CDR3 region has 16 residues. The CDR3 DNA sequence: TGTGCCAGCAGCTTAGGCACTAGCGGGGGGACCTACGAGCAGTACTTC. As protein: CASSLGTSGGTYEQYF.

This chain links TRBV11-3 with TRBJ2-1; TRBD1 aligns across 9 bases. CDR3 length: 16 amino acids. Trimming cost V 5 bases and J 6 bases; bases outside gene matches: 11. CDR1 and CDR2 (germline): SGHNT, YENEEA. The DNA of the CDR3 is TGTGCCAGCAGCACGGCCGCGGGACAGGGCCCCAATGAGCAGTTCTTC. It encodes CASSTAAGQGPNEQFF.

The chain recombines TRBV7-8 with TRBJ1-4; 12 bases align to TRBD1. V lost 4 bases, J lost 6 bases, and 9 bases stayed unmatched. Germline CDR1 and CDR2: SGHVS and FQNEAQ. This CDR3 comprises 17 residues. CDR3 nucleotides: TGTGCCAGCAGCTATAACCGGGACAGGGGGCGGGATGAAAAACTGTTTTTT. The encoded protein is CASSYNRDRGRDEKLFF.

This clone has only a few counts. V and J are TRBV6-1 and TRBJ1-4; no clear D. The CDR3 sequence is 12 residues long. V lost 0 bases and J lost 16, with 12 bases in between. Per germline, CDR1 MNHNS and CDR2 SASEGT. CDR3 in amino acids: CASSEASGGPFF. As DNA, the CDR3 is TGTGCCAGCAGTGAAGCATCCGGCGGGCCGTTTTTT.